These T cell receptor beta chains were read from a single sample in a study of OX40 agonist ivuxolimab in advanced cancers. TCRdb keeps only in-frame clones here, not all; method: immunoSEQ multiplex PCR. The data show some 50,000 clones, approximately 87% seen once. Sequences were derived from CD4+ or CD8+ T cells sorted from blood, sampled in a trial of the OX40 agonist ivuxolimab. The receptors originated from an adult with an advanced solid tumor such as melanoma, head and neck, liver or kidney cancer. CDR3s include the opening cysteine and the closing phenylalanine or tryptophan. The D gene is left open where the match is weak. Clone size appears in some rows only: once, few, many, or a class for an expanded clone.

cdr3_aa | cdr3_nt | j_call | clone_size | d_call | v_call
CASSLGDRATQYF | TGCGCCAGCAGCTTGGGGGACAGGGCGACGCAGTATTTT | TRBJ2-3 | . | TRBD1 | TRBV5-1
CASSTSRGNYGYTF | TGTGCCAGCAGTACCTCCAGAGGGAACTATGGCTACACCTTC | TRBJ1-2 | . | . | TRBV28
CASSLGNGQAYEQYF | TGTGCCAGCAGCTTAGGAAACGGACAAGCCTACGAGCAGTACTTC | TRBJ2-7 | once | . | TRBV7-9
CASSLALAENQETQYF | TGCGCCAGCAGCTTGGCCCTAGCGGAAAACCAAGAGACCCAGTACTTC | TRBJ2-5 | . | TRBD2 | TRBV5-1
CASSRDGGSQETQYF | TGTGCCAGCAGCCGGGATGGGGGCAGTCAAGAGACCCAGTACTTC | TRBJ2-5 | . | . | TRBV4-2
CATVRGRGGDTQYF | TGTGCCACTGTTCGAGGGCGGGGTGGAGATACGCAGTATTTT | TRBJ2-3 | . | . | TRBV2
CASSYWVRDTEAFF | TGTGCCAGCAGTTACTGGGTCCGGGACACTGAAGCTTTCTTT | TRBJ1-1 | . | . | TRBV6-6
CASSLGPYTDTQYF | TGTGCCAGCAGCTTGGGACCCTACACAGATACGCAGTATTTT | TRBJ2-3 | . | . | TRBV11-3
CASSARLAGTTYNEQFF | TGTGCCAGCAGCGCGAGACTAGCGGGTACTACCTACAATGAGCAGTTCTTC | TRBJ2-1 | . | TRBD2 | TRBV7-8
CASSLEANSGNTIYF | TGTGCCAGCAGCTTAGAGGCCAACTCTGGAAACACCATATATTTT | TRBJ1-3 | . | . | TRBV7-9
CSSRGVQETQYF | TGCAGTTCACGAGGAGTCCAAGAGACCCAGTACTTC | TRBJ2-5 | . | . | TRBV29-1
CASSSVTGRRNEKLFF | TGTGCCAGCAGTAGTGTTACAGGGAGGCGGAATGAAAAACTGTTTTTT | TRBJ1-4 | . | . | TRBV28
CASSLIGENQPQHF | TGTGCCAGCAGCTTGATTGGGGAAAATCAGCCCCAGCATTTT | TRBJ1-5 | . | . | TRBV5-5
CASKPGTDYGYTF | TGTGCCAGCAAACCCGGGACAGACTATGGCTACACCTTC | TRBJ1-2 | . | TRBD1 | TRBV5-4
CASSRTGSSGNTIYF | TGTGCCAGCAGTCGGACAGGGAGCTCTGGAAACACCATATATTTT | TRBJ1-3 | once | TRBD1 | TRBV28
CASSQDGASNEKLFF | TGCGCCAGCAGCCAAGATGGGGCGTCTAATGAAAAACTGTTTTTT | TRBJ1-4 | . | . | TRBV4-3
CASSPTRALGNTEAFF | TGTGCCAGCAGCCCAACTCGGGCTTTAGGAAACACTGAAGCTTTCTTT | TRBJ1-1 | . | . | TRBV7-2
CASSLGTGLETQYF | TGCGCCAGCAGCTTGGGAACAGGGTTAGAGACCCAGTACTTC | TRBJ2-5 | . | . | TRBV5-1
CASSQQQEGDIQYF | TGCGCCAGCAGCCAACAACAGGAGGGAGACATTCAGTACTTC | TRBJ2-4 | . | . | TRBV4-1
CASSKTEINSPLHF | TGTGCCAGCAGTAAGACAGAAATTAATTCACCCCTCCACTTT | TRBJ1-6 | . | . | TRBV6-5
CASSEGQPKSSGNTIYF | TGTGCCAGCAGTGAAGGACAGCCGAAGAGCTCTGGAAACACCATATATTTT | TRBJ1-3 | . | . | TRBV2
CASSLAGIDGYTF | TGTGCCAGCAGCTTAGCAGGGATTGATGGCTACACCTTC | TRBJ1-2 | . | . | TRBV11-3
CASWGGAQETQYF | TGTGCCAGCTGGGGGGGCGCCCAAGAGACCCAGTACTTC | TRBJ2-5 | . | . | TRBV2
CASSLGLGQGSTGELFF | TGTGCCAGCAGCTTAGGGCTGGGACAGGGGAGCACCGGGGAGCTGTTTTTT | TRBJ2-2 | . | TRBD1 | TRBV11-3
CASSPSLDREAFF | TGTGCCAGCTCACCATCCCTCGACCGTGAAGCTTTCTTT | TRBJ1-1 | . | . | TRBV18
CAARLAGAPDTQYF | TGTGCCGCCCGACTAGCGGGTGCCCCAGATACGCAGTATTTT | TRBJ2-3 | . | TRBD2 | TRBV30
CASSLFPESYGYTF | TGTGCCAGCAGTTTATTCCCAGAATCTTATGGCTACACCTTC | TRBJ1-2 | . | . | TRBV27
CASSQDSTQPQHF | TGCGCCAGCAGCCAAGATTCAACTCAGCCCCAGCATTTT | TRBJ1-5 | . | . | TRBV4-3
CASPGDRRILNEQFF | TGTGCCAGCCCAGGGGACAGAAGAATACTCAATGAGCAGTTCTTC | TRBJ2-1 | . | TRBD1 | TRBV28
CASSSRDRTNYGYTF | TGTGCCAGCAGTTCCCGGGACAGGACTAACTATGGCTACACCTTC | TRBJ1-2 | . | TRBD1 | TRBV28
CASSEVPGYQHF | TGTGCCAGCAGTGAAGTACCGGGCTACCAGCATTTT | TRBJ1-5 | . | . | TRBV2